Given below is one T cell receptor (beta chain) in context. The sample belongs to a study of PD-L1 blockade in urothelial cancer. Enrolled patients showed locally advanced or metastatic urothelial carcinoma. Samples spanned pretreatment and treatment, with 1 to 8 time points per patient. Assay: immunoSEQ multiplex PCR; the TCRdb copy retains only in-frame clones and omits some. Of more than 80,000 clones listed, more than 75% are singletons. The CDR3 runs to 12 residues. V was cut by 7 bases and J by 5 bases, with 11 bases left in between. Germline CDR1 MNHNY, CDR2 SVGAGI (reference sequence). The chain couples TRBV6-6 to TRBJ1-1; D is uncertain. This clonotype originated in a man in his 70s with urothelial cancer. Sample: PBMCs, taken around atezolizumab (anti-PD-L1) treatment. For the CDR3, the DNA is TGTGCCAGCACCACCCCGGGGACTGAAGCTTTCTTT. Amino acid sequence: CASTTPGTEAFF.